The 5 T cell receptor beta chains presented below share a single source sample, sequenced in a study of spatial heterogeneity in lung cancer. Time point of the sample: sample taken at primary tumor resection. Using its own MiXCR run on the 5' RACE reads, TCRdb lists one record per CDR3 protein. Here the sample spans 5,000 to 5,500 distinct CDR3 sequences, over 5% being singletons. The sequences come from normal lung tissue next to the tumor, collected at surgery. The source is a female donor with early-stage non-small cell lung cancer.

Sample share makes this clonotype large. V is TRBV3-1 and J is TRBJ1-4, with D unclear. Trimming took 0 bases from V and 10 from J, leaving 18 bases between them. CDR1 LGHDT and CDR2 YNNKEL come from the germline V gene (reference sequence). CDR3 length: 16 amino acids. The CDR3 DNA is TGTGCCAGCAGCCAAGAACTGGTACAGAGAAGTGGAAAACTGTTTTTT. Translating gives CASSQELVQRSGKLFF.

This clonotype counts as medium-sized. The J gene is TRBJ1-4, the V gene TRBV30, with 8 positions matching TRBD1. The length of the CDR3 is 16 residues. CDR1 is GTSNPN and CDR2 is SVGIG in the germline V gene (reference sequence). V dropped 2 bases and J dropped 5; count of bases not matched to a gene: 10. CDR3 sequence (DNA): TGTGCCTGGAGTTTACTCTTACAGGGGGAAAATGAAAAACTGTTTTTT. Encoded protein: CAWSLLLQGENEKLFF.

This clonotype is deemed medium-sized. The CDR3 DNA follows: TGTGCCAGCAGCTCCGGGCCCCAAGAGACCCAGTACTTC. As protein: CASSSGPQETQYF. The chain combines TRBV5-4 with TRBJ2-5; D remains ambiguous. This CDR3 has 13 amino acids. Germline values: CDR1 SGHNT, CDR2 YYREEE (reference sequence). Trimming removed 3 bases from V and 1 base from J, with 7 bases in between.

By proportion, this clonotype is medium-sized. The germline gene is not matched at one end of the junction; a read error may be the cause. The J gene is TRBJ1-1, the V gene TRBV18; D is perhaps TRBD1 (6 bases). This CDR3 has 15 residues. Germline V CDR1 and CDR2: KGHSH, LQKENI. For the CDR3, the DNA is TGTGCCAGCCCACCAAGAGAACAGGGGAACACTGAAGCTTTCTTT. It encodes CASPPREQGNTEAFF. The full variable domain, in which reference TRBV18 and TRBJ1-1 provide the parts outside the CDR3, is NAGVMQNPRHLVRRRGQEARLRCSPMKGHSHVYWYRQLPEEGLKFMVYLQKENIIDESGMPKERFSAEFPKEGPSILRIQQVVRGDSAAYFCASPPREQGNTEAFFGQGTRLTVV.

This clonotype qualifies as medium-sized (0.01 to 0.1%). This chain uses TRBV10-1 with TRBJ1-1, with TRBD1 as a possible D gene (6 bases). CDR3 length equals 15 residues. In germline, CDR1 is WNHNN, CDR2 SYGVQD (reference sequence). Trimming stripped 3 bases from V and 4 bases from J, with 15 bases between. The CDR3 here is CASSDGSVRGTEAFF. In DNA form, the CDR3 reads TGCGCCAGCAGTGACGGTAGTGTCAGGGGCACTGAAGCTTTCTTT.